This T cell receptor beta chain was profiled in a study of OX40 agonist ivuxolimab in advanced cancers. Study context: The eligibility criteria allowed prior anti-PD-1, anti-PD-L1 or anti-CTLA-4 therapy, and approximately 40% had some.

CDR1 and CDR2 (germline): MNHEY, SVGAGI. This CDR3 contains 12 residues. The V gene lost 2 bases and the J gene lost 5 bases, with 5 bases spanning the gap. Measured with immunoSEQ multiplex PCR; TCRdb has only the in-frame clones, and not every one. The sample yields approximately 98,000 clones, about 80% seen once. Autoimmune disease history or systemic immunosuppression was exclusionary. The material was CD4+ or CD8+ T cells sorted from blood, obtained in a trial of the OX40 agonist ivuxolimab. This sequence was found in an adult with an advanced solid tumor such as melanoma, head and neck, liver or kidney cancer. This sequence joins TRBV6-5 and TRBJ2-3; D may be TRBD2 (5 bases). CDR3 coding DNA: TGTGCCAGCAGTTACGAGGGAGATACGCAGTATTTT. Encoded protein: CASSYEGDTQYF.